A single sample gave rise to the 20 T cell receptor beta chains below, sequenced in a study of long-term antiretroviral therapy in people with HIV. They ran version v3.0 of the immunoSEQ assay at survey level. Profiled with immunoSEQ multiplex PCR; TCRdb holds only in-frame clones, not every one. The sample has fewer than 40,000 clones; approximately 85% are singletons. The sequencing here drew on unsorted PBMCs, taken 3.1 years after starting antiretroviral therapy. These receptors all stem from a woman between 50 and 59 years old with HIV.

This clone was recorded a few times. The chain is built from TRBV10-3 and TRBJ1-5; maybe TRBD1 (6 bases). Germline V lookup: CDR1 ENHRY, CDR2 SYGVKD. The ends were cut back, 6 bases at V and 3 bases at J, with 12 bases in the middle. CDR3 length: 14 residues. CDR3: CAIRDGQTNQPQHF. The CDR3 coding sequence is TGTGCCATCAGGGACGGACAGACCAATCAGCCCCAGCATTTT.

The chain uses TRBV18 and TRBJ1-3; no firm D call. The ends were cut back, 0 bases at V and 3 bases at J, with 0 bases in the middle. Germline V gene data show CDR1 as KGHSH and CDR2 as LQKENI. This CDR3 is built from 12 residues. The CDR3 here is CASSPPGNTIYF. CDR3 sequence (DNA): TGTGCCAGCTCACCACCTGGAAACACCATATATTTT.

This clone came up a few times. The chain carries TRBV11-2 and TRBJ1-6; unclear D gene. This CDR3 has 14 amino acids. V was pared by 5 bases and J by 4 bases, with 9 bases between. Looked up from germline, CDR1 is SGHAT and CDR2 is FQNNGV. CDR3 DNA sequence: TGTGCCAGCAGCCCGGAAGTGTATAATTCACCCCTCCACTTT. It encodes CASSPEVYNSPLHF.

The chain recombines TRBV9 with TRBJ1-3; no clear D. CDR1 and CDR2 from the germline V gene are SGDLS and YYNGEE. There are 16 residues in the CDR3. Trimming left V 3 bases short and J 0 bases short, with 13 bases between. CDR3 nucleotides: TGTGCCAGCAGCGCGACATTGGTGAGCTCTGGAAACACCATATATTTT. Amino acid sequence: CASSATLVSSGNTIYF. The entire variable domain, with the rest obtained from reference TRBV9 and TRBJ1-3, is as follows: DSGVTQTPKHLITATGQRVTLRCSPRSGDLSVYWYQQSLDQGLQFLIQYYNGEERAKGNILERFSAQQFPDLHSELNLSSLELGDSALYFCASSATLVSSGNTIYFGEGSWLTVV.

V and J are TRBV27 and TRBJ1-1; D is unresolved. Trimming removed 4 bases from V and 0 bases from J, with 9 bases in between. The CDR3 totals 14 residues. Germline values: CDR1 MNHEY, CDR2 SMNVEV (reference sequence). CDR3 sequence reads: CASSWGAVNTEAFF. CDR3 nucleotides: TGTGCCAGCAGTTGGGGTGCGGTGAACACTGAAGCTTTCTTT.

Only a few counts were recorded for this clone. J is TRBJ1-6 and V is TRBV18, with TRBD1 matching 11 bases. After removal of 5 bases from V and 6 bases from J, the junction contained 3 bases not matched to a gene. CDR1 and CDR2 from the germline V gene are KGHSH and LQKENI. CDR3 length: 15 amino acids. CDR3 nucleotides: TGTGCCAGCTCAACCGGGACAGGGGGTAATTCACCCCTCCACTTT. Translated, it gives CASSTGTGGNSPLHF.

V and J are TRBV7-2 and TRBJ2-7, with D perhaps given as TRBD1 or TRBD2 (5 bases each). The ends were cut back, 4 bases at V and 4 bases at J, with 11 bases in the middle. There are 13 residues in the CDR3. Germline V CDR1 and CDR2: SGHTA, FQGNSA. The CDR3 sequence: CASSSAGAYEQYF. The CDR3 nucleotides read TGTGCCAGCAGCTCGGCCGGGGCGTACGAGCAGTACTTC. The full variable domain, rest sourced from reference TRBV7-2 and TRBJ2-7, is GAGVSQSPSNKVTEKGKDVELRCDPISGHTALYWYRQSLGQGLEFLIYFQGNSAPDKSGLPSDRFSAERTGGSVSTLTIQRTQQEDSAVYLCASSSAGAYEQYFGPGTRLTVT.

This clone is a singleton in its sample. CDR3 amino acids: CAWSETTDTQYF. The DNA for the CDR3 is TGTGCCTGGAGCGAGACCACAGATACGCAGTATTTT. V usage is TRBV30 and J usage is TRBJ2-3; the D is unclear. The CDR3 totals 12 residues. Trimming pared 3 bases from V and 2 bases from J, leaving 6 bases between. Looked up from germline, CDR1 is GTSNPN and CDR2 is SVGIG (reference sequence).

This clone occurred a few times. V gene TRBV4-1 combines with J gene TRBJ1-6; TRBD1 aligns across 8 bases. This CDR3 is built from 16 residues. The V segment lost 2 bases and the J segment 7 bases; nucleotides outside the gene matches: 7. CDR1 is MGHRA and CDR2 is YSYEKL in the germline V gene. CDR3 sequence: CASSQYDRGMNSPLHF. The CDR3 region has the DNA TGCGCCAGCAGCCAATACGACAGGGGTATGAATTCACCCCTCCACTTT.

The chain couples TRBV29-1 to TRBJ1-2, with D uncertain. In germline, CDR1 is SQVTM, CDR2 ANQGSEA. The CDR3 runs to 16 residues. Trimming removed 4 bases at V and 0 bases at J, with 18 bases between. CDR3 sequence: CSVGHDGRTANYGYTF. Written as DNA, the CDR3 is TGCAGCGTTGGTCACGACGGGAGAACGGCTAACTATGGCTACACCTTC.

This clone has only one observation. The rearrangement links TRBV5-1 to TRBJ2-5; 11 positions match TRBD2. The germline CDR1 and CDR2 sequences are SGHRS and YFSETQ. Germline trimming cut 4 bases from V and 1 base from J; bases unmatched to any gene: 9. This CDR3 has 17 amino acids. The CDR3 spells CASSVASGGSPQETQYF. The CDR3 bases are TGCGCCAGCAGCGTGGCTAGCGGGGGGTCCCCCCAAGAGACCCAGTACTTC.

The chain has TRBV6-1 and TRBJ1-5; D call uncertain. The germline V gene encodes CDR1 MNHNS and CDR2 SASEGT. This CDR3 contains 13 residues. The V and J ends lost 3 bases and 6 bases respectively, with 9 bases between them. The CDR3 is CASSDLGSQPQHF. Written as DNA, the CDR3 is TGTGCCAGCAGTGATTTGGGGAGTCAGCCCCAGCATTTT.

The V call is TRBV6-5, the J call TRBJ1-6; D is perhaps TRBD1 (6 bases). Trimming stripped 5 bases from V and 6 bases from J, with 11 bases between. Germline-derived CDR1 and CDR2 are MNHEY and SVGAGI. There are 14 residues in the CDR3. CDR3: CASSIRGGNSPLHF. The CDR3 DNA is TGTGCCAGCAGTATCAGGGGCGGTAATTCACCCCTCCACTTT.

This clone came up a few times. The rearrangement links TRBV27 to TRBJ2-1; D not certain. V was shortened by 6 bases and J by 5 bases, with 14 bases between the two germline ends. The CDR3 is 14 amino acids. CDR1 is MNHEY, CDR2 SMNVEV, per germline (reference sequence). The CDR3 reads CASRLGPANNEQFF. The CDR3 region has the DNA TGTGCCAGCAGACTCGGGCCAGCCAACAATGAGCAGTTCTTC.

The chain joins TRBV5-1 to TRBJ1-3, with D perhaps matching TRBD1 (6 bases). This CDR3 has 16 residues. V shed 5 bases and J shed 0 bases, with 15 bases lying between them. Germline-derived CDR1 and CDR2 are SGHRS and YFSETQ. CDR3 DNA sequence: TGCGCCAGCAGAGACCGGGACACCGGCTCTGGAAACACCATATATTTT. It translates to CASRDRDTGSGNTIYF.

V usage is TRBV6-5 and J usage is TRBJ2-5; perhaps TRBD2 as D (6 bases). The J call is doubtful: the DNA matches TRBJ2-7 better. The CDR3 sequence is 15 residues long. Per germline, CDR1 MNHEY and CDR2 SVGAGI. CDR3 nucleotides: TGTGCCAGCAGCCCCGGGACTGCGAGCTCCTACGAGCAGTACTTC. As protein: CASSPGTASSYEQYF.

This clone was counted between two and nine times. The chain links TRBV4-3 to TRBJ1-6, with a tentative D call TRBD1 (5 bases). The length of the CDR3 is 18 residues. V gave up 4 bases and J gave up 9 bases, with 25 bases separating them. Germline lookup yields CDR1 LGHNA and CDR2 YSLEER. In DNA form, the CDR3 reads TGCGCCAGCAGCCCGCAACCGGACCATAGGGAGGGGCTTTCACCCCTCCACTTT. Translation: CASSPQPDHREGLSPLHF.

Here the CDR3 DNA reads TGCGCCAGCAGCTATGGACAGGGAGGGGGAACTGAAGCTTTCTTT. This codes for CASSYGQGGGTEAFF. This chain uses TRBV5-1 with TRBJ1-1, with 8 bases fitting TRBD1. V shed 3 bases, J shed 5 bases, and the junction held 9 bases outside the gene matches. Looked up from germline, CDR1 is SGHRS and CDR2 is YFSETQ. The CDR3 length is 15 residues.

This CDR3 reads CASSLVPLTRTLNTEAFF. The CDR3 DNA sequence: TGTGCCAGCAGCTTAGTCCCGCTGACAAGGACCCTGAACACTGAAGCTTTCTTT. The chain employs TRBV7-8 and TRBJ1-1; D unclear. V lost 1 base, J lost 0 bases, and 18 bases lay in between. From germline, CDR1 is SGHVS and CDR2 FQNEAQ. This CDR3 is 18 amino acids long.

The gene calls are TRBV19 and TRBJ1-5, with D perhaps matching TRBD1 (5 bases). V was cut by 4 bases and J by 7 bases, with 20 bases left in between. This CDR3 is built from 16 residues. Per germline, CDR1 LNHDA and CDR2 SQIVND (reference sequence). CDR3 bases: TGTGCCAGTAGTACCAACGGACGGCAGGGTAACCAGCCCCAGCATTTT. Its protein is CASSTNGRQGNQPQHF. Combining the CDR3 with reference TRBV19 and TRBJ1-5 gives the whole variable domain DGGITQSPKYLFRKEGQNVTLSCEQNLNHDAMYWYRQDPGQGLRLIYYSQIVNDFQKGDIAEGYSVSREKKESFPLTVTSAQKNPTAFYLCASSTNGRQGNQPQHFGDGTRLSIL.